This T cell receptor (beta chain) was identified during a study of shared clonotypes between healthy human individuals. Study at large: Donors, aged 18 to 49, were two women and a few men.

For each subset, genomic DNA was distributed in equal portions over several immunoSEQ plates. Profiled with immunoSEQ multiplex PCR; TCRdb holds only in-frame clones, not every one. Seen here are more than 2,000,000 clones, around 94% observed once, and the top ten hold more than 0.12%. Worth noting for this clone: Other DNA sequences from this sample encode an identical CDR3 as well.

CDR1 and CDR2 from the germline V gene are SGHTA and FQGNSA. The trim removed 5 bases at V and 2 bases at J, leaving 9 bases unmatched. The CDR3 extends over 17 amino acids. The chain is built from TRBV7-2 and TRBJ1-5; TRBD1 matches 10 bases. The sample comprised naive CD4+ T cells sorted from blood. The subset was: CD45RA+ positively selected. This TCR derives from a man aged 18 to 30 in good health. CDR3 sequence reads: CASSLGQGLGGNQPQHF. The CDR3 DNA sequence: TGTGCCAGCAGCCTGGGACAGGGGCTGGGAGGCAATCAGCCCCAGCATTTT.